A selection of T cell receptor beta chains follows, all from one sample in a study of OX40 agonist ivuxolimab in advanced cancers. The assay was immunoSEQ multiplex PCR, and TCRdb's table has in-frame clones only and misses some. The sample has 30,000 to 40,000 clones, 82% seen once. The source was CD4+ or CD8+ T cells sorted from blood, collected in a trial of the OX40 agonist ivuxolimab. The receptors derive from an adult with an advanced solid tumor such as melanoma, head and neck, liver or kidney cancer. The CDR3 runs from the conserved cysteine through the conserved F or W. D genes are given only for firm matches. Clone size appears in some rows only: once, few, many, or a class for an expanded clone.

D gene: NA; clone size: NA; V gene: TRBV5-4; J gene: TRBJ2-7; CDR3 DNA: TGTGCCAGCAGCGCCGCCGGGACCCGGTCCTACGAGCAGTACTTC; CDR3 protein: CASSAAGTRSYEQYF
D gene: NA; clone size: once; V gene: TRBV7-9; J gene: TRBJ1-3; CDR3 DNA: TGTGCCAGCAGCTTAGTACTGTTCTCTGGAAACACCATATATTTT; CDR3 protein: CASSLVLFSGNTIYF
D gene: TRBD1; clone size: NA; V gene: TRBV4-1; J gene: TRBJ2-6; CDR3 DNA: TGCGCCAGCAGCCAAGATCGGGACAGGATTGACTCTGGGGCCAACGTCCTGACTTTC; CDR3 protein: CASSQDRDRIDSGANVLTF
D gene: NA; clone size: NA; V gene: TRBV4-1; J gene: TRBJ1-6; CDR3 DNA: TGCGCCAGCAGCCCGGGGATATCAATTCCCTATAATTCACCCCTCCACTTT; CDR3 protein: CASSPGISIPYNSPLHF
D gene: TRBD2; clone size: NA; V gene: TRBV28; J gene: TRBJ2-3; CDR3 DNA: TGTGCCAGCAGTTTGGAAAGGGGAGGGAAGGATTTT; CDR3 protein: CASSLERGGKDF
D gene: TRBD1; clone size: NA; V gene: TRBV15; J gene: TRBJ2-7; CDR3 DNA: TGTGCCACCAGCAGAGATCGGACAGGAGCCTACGAGCAGTACTTC; CDR3 protein: CATSRDRTGAYEQYF
D gene: NA; clone size: NA; V gene: TRBV19; J gene: TRBJ1-5; CDR3 DNA: TGTGCCAGTAAGCAGTCAGGTAATAGCAATCAGCCCCAGCATTTT; CDR3 protein: CASKQSGNSNQPQHF
D gene: TRBD2; clone size: NA; V gene: TRBV7-9; J gene: TRBJ2-1; CDR3 DNA: TGTGCCAGCAGCACCTGGACTAGCGGGCTCTCCTACAATGAGCAGTTCTTC; CDR3 protein: CASSTWTSGLSYNEQFF
D gene: NA; clone size: NA; V gene: TRBV10-3; J gene: TRBJ2-7; CDR3 DNA: TGTGCCATCAGTGACCCAGGGGTGGAGGAGCAGTACTTC; CDR3 protein: CAISDPGVEEQYF
D gene: NA; clone size: NA; V gene: TRBV7-6; J gene: TRBJ1-4; CDR3 DNA: TGTGCCAGCAGCTTAGCGGGGGGGTTCGCAACTAATGAAAAACTGTTTTTT; CDR3 protein: CASSLAGGFATNEKLFF
D gene: TRBD2; clone size: NA; V gene: TRBV5-1; J gene: TRBJ2-1; CDR3 DNA: TGCGCCAGCAGCTTGGGGCGAAAACTAGCGGGAAGCTCCTACAATGAGCAGTTCTTC; CDR3 protein: CASSLGRKLAGSSYNEQFF
D gene: TRBD1; clone size: NA; V gene: TRBV6-6; J gene: TRBJ1-1; CDR3 DNA: TGTGCCAGCAGCATAACAAGGGGGCGCGGGAACACTGAAGCTTTCTTT; CDR3 protein: CASSITRGRGNTEAFF
D gene: TRBD1; clone size: NA; V gene: TRBV15; J gene: TRBJ1-3; CDR3 DNA: TGTGCCACCAGCGACGGACAGGGAGGAAACACCATATATTTT; CDR3 protein: CATSDGQGGNTIYF
D gene: NA; clone size: NA; V gene: TRBV18; J gene: TRBJ1-1; CDR3 DNA: TGTGCCAGCATACAGGTTCTGAACACTGAAGCTTTCTTT; CDR3 protein: CASIQVLNTEAFF
D gene: NA; clone size: once; V gene: TRBV6-1; J gene: TRBJ2-7; CDR3 DNA: TGTGCCAGCACCACTCGGGACAACTCCTACGAGCAGTACTTC; CDR3 protein: CASTTRDNSYEQYF
D gene: NA; clone size: NA; V gene: TRBV4-3; J gene: TRBJ1-2; CDR3 DNA: TGCGCCAGCAGCCAATCCCAGGGATATGGCTACACCTTC; CDR3 protein: CASSQSQGYGYTF
D gene: NA; clone size: NA; V gene: TRBV7-3; J gene: TRBJ2-7; CDR3 DNA: TGTGCCAGCAGCCCCCAGGGCTCCTACTACGAGCAGTACTTC; CDR3 protein: CASSPQGSYYEQYF
D gene: TRBD2; clone size: NA; V gene: TRBV28; J gene: TRBJ2-2; CDR3 DNA: TGTGCCAGCAGGTCTATAGCGGGAGCGGGCACCGGGGAGCTGTTTTTT; CDR3 protein: CASRSIAGAGTGELFF
D gene: TRBD1; clone size: NA; V gene: TRBV5-1; J gene: TRBJ2-5; CDR3 DNA: TGCGCCAGCAGCTCGGGACAGCAACAAGAGACCCAGTACTTC; CDR3 protein: CASSSGQQQETQYF
D gene: TRBD1; clone size: NA; V gene: TRBV5-1; J gene: TRBJ1-1; CDR3 DNA: TGCGCCAGCAGGGGGTCAGGGGGGCAGAACACTGAAGCTTTCTTT; CDR3 protein: CASRGSGGQNTEAFF
D gene: TRBD1; clone size: few; V gene: TRBV2; J gene: TRBJ1-4; CDR3 DNA: TGTGCCAGCAGTGACGACAGGGTTCCTAATGAAAAACTGTTTTTT; CDR3 protein: CASSDDRVPNEKLFF
D gene: NA; clone size: few; V gene: TRBV4-1; J gene: TRBJ2-5; CDR3 DNA: TGCGCCAGCAGCCAAGTTCCGTTTGGCTTTCAAGAGACCCAGTACTTC; CDR3 protein: CASSQVPFGFQETQYF
D gene: NA; clone size: NA; V gene: TRBV7-2; J gene: TRBJ2-1; CDR3 DNA: TGTGCCAGCAGCTTAGAGTCTAGCTACAATGAGCAGTTCTTC; CDR3 protein: CASSLESSYNEQFF
D gene: NA; clone size: NA; V gene: TRBV7-2; J gene: TRBJ2-7; CDR3 DNA: TGTGCCAGCAGCCCACGAAACTTCAGGGTCCACGAGCAGTACTTC; CDR3 protein: CASSPRNFRVHEQYF
D gene: NA; clone size: NA; V gene: TRBV27; J gene: TRBJ2-6; CDR3 DNA: TGTGCCAGCAGTCGCTACAGGACCTCTGGGGCCAACGTCCTGACTTTC; CDR3 protein: CASSRYRTSGANVLTF
D gene: NA; clone size: NA; V gene: TRBV2; J gene: TRBJ2-7; CDR3 DNA: TGTGCCAGCAGTCCCGTGACAGGTCTCTACCAGCAGTACTTC; CDR3 protein: CASSPVTGLYQQYF
D gene: NA; clone size: NA; V gene: TRBV6-5; J gene: TRBJ1-2; CDR3 DNA: TGTGCCAGCAGTTACTCGACAGGACTGACTAACTATGGCTACACCTTC; CDR3 protein: CASSYSTGLTNYGYTF
D gene: TRBD2; clone size: NA; V gene: TRBV11-2; J gene: TRBJ2-1; CDR3 DNA: TGTGCCAGCAGCCCCGGGACTAGCGGGAGAGCGTCCTACAATGAGCAGTTCTTC; CDR3 protein: CASSPGTSGRASYNEQFF
D gene: NA; clone size: NA; V gene: TRBV21-1; J gene: TRBJ1-4; CDR3 DNA: TGTGCCAGCACCCCGCTGGGGAGGGACTGGGCAACTAATGAAAAACTGTTTTTT; CDR3 protein: CASTPLGRDWATNEKLFF
D gene: NA; clone size: NA; V gene: TRBV30; J gene: TRBJ2-3; CDR3 DNA: TGTGCCTGGACGGGCCCAGCCACAGATACGCAGTATTTT; CDR3 protein: CAWTGPATDTQYF
D gene: NA; clone size: few; V gene: TRBV28; J gene: TRBJ1-2; CDR3 DNA: TGTGCCAGCAATGGCAGGGTGATGCAGGGCTACACCTTC; CDR3 protein: CASNGRVMQGYTF
D gene: TRBD1; clone size: NA; V gene: TRBV7-9; J gene: TRBJ1-1; CDR3 DNA: TGTGCCAGCAGCTCCACCCCCAGGGGGTCGGCCACTGAAGCTTTCTTT; CDR3 protein: CASSSTPRGSATEAFF
D gene: NA; clone size: NA; V gene: TRBV7-2; J gene: TRBJ1-2; CDR3 DNA: TGTGCCAGCAGCTTAGGGCAGTACTATGGCTACACCTTC; CDR3 protein: CASSLGQYYGYTF
D gene: NA; clone size: NA; V gene: TRBV28; J gene: TRBJ1-2; CDR3 DNA: TGTGCCAGCAGAACCGGGACGCACTATGGCTACACCTTC; CDR3 protein: CASRTGTHYGYTF
D gene: NA; clone size: NA; V gene: TRBV19; J gene: TRBJ2-7; CDR3 DNA: TGTGCCAGTAACGGGATCGCCTACGAGCAGTACTTC; CDR3 protein: CASNGIAYEQYF
D gene: NA; clone size: NA; V gene: TRBV6-6; J gene: TRBJ1-6; CDR3 DNA: TGTGCCAGCAGTTACTCTCCAGATTCACCCCTCCACTTT; CDR3 protein: CASSYSPDSPLHF
D gene: TRBD2; clone size: NA; V gene: TRBV27; J gene: TRBJ2-1; CDR3 DNA: TGTGCCAGCAGTACCGGGACTAGCGGGCACAATGAGCAGTTCTTC; CDR3 protein: CASSTGTSGHNEQFF
D gene: TRBD2; clone size: NA; V gene: TRBV2; J gene: TRBJ2-5; CDR3 DNA: TGTGCCAGCACGGCGGCACTAGCGGAGGTGGAGACCCAGTACTTC; CDR3 protein: CASTAALAEVETQYF
D gene: NA; clone size: NA; V gene: TRBV6-5; J gene: TRBJ2-1; CDR3 DNA: TGTGCCAGCAGTTTTAGCCCCGCCAATGAGCAGTTCTTC; CDR3 protein: CASSFSPANEQFF
D gene: TRBD1; clone size: NA; V gene: TRBV10-3; J gene: TRBJ1-2; CDR3 DNA: TGTGCCATCCAGGGGGGGTACTATGGCTACACCTTC; CDR3 protein: CAIQGGYYGYTF
D gene: TRBD2; clone size: NA; V gene: TRBV19; J gene: TRBJ2-3; CDR3 DNA: TGTGCCAGTAGTTTTAGCGGGAGCTCCGCAGATACGCAGTATTTT; CDR3 protein: CASSFSGSSADTQYF
D gene: NA; clone size: NA; V gene: TRBV6-5; J gene: TRBJ1-1; CDR3 DNA: TGTGCCAGCAGAACCGGGTCCCAGGCTGAAGCTTTCTTT; CDR3 protein: CASRTGSQAEAFF
D gene: TRBD1; clone size: NA; V gene: TRBV6-5; J gene: TRBJ2-7; CDR3 DNA: TGTGCCAGCAGTTACCCGGGACAGGGGGAGAACGAGCAGTACTTC; CDR3 protein: CASSYPGQGENEQYF
D gene: NA; clone size: NA; V gene: TRBV7-9; J gene: TRBJ2-3; CDR3 DNA: TGTGCCAGCAGCTTACAAGGCGGGACAGATACGCAGTATTTT; CDR3 protein: CASSLQGGTDTQYF
D gene: NA; clone size: NA; V gene: TRBV7-2; J gene: TRBJ2-6; CDR3 DNA: TGTGCCATAACTCGGGTTTCTGGGGCCAACGTCCTGACTTTC; CDR3 protein: CAITRVSGANVLTF
D gene: NA; clone size: NA; V gene: TRBV9; J gene: TRBJ1-2; CDR3 DNA: TGTGCCAGCAGCGTAGCTACCGGGGGAGGTCGTGGCTACACCTTC; CDR3 protein: CASSVATGGGRGYTF
D gene: TRBD1; clone size: NA; V gene: TRBV28; J gene: TRBJ1-6; CDR3 DNA: TGTGCCAGCATCCGGGACAGGGGTAATTCACCCCTCCACTTT; CDR3 protein: CASIRDRGNSPLHF